These 8 T cell receptor beta chains originate from one sample sequenced in a study of chemoradiotherapy in HPV16-positive cancers (dated by TCRdb to the early 2020s). Receptor libraries were prepared by the immunoSEQ multiplex PCR assay. TCRdb took over this immuneACCESS table, retaining in-frame rearrangements with V and J assigned. Such tables are incomplete; in checked studies, under half of the missing clones stem from an unresolved V gene, and the remainder is unexplained. The sample contains more than 1,500 clones, roughly 86% of them found a single time. The top ten hold roughly an eighth of the sample. The material sequenced was tumor tissue, taken from a patient who underwent chemoradiotherapy. The receptors shown here come from a human donor with HPV-associated anogenital cancer.

The chain recombines TRBV6-1 with TRBJ2-1; TRBD1 matches at 7 bases. The junction had 3 bases not matched to a gene; V was cut back by 5 bases and J by 5 bases. The CDR3 totals 13 residues. The germline gives CDR1 MNHNS, CDR2 SASEGT. The CDR3 DNA reads TGTGCCAGCAGTAGGGGGCGAGACAATGAGCAGTTCTTC. Translation: CASSRGRDNEQFF.

This chain links TRBV5-1 with TRBJ2-1, with 11 positions matching TRBD2. With V trimmed by 3 bases and J by 0 bases, 17 bases remained unmatched. The CDR3 sequence is 21 residues long. Germline-derived CDR1 and CDR2 are SGHRS and YFSETQ. This CDR3 reads CASSSTPGLAEYFRSYNEQFF. CDR3 nucleotide sequence: TGCGCCAGCAGCTCCACTCCGGGACTAGCGGAGTATTTTCGCTCCTACAATGAGCAGTTCTTC.

J is TRBJ2-1 and V is TRBV6-4; 7 bases are shared with TRBD2. The CDR3 spans 16 residues. V dropped 3 bases and J dropped 0; count of bases not matched to a gene: 5. Per germline, CDR1 MRHNA and CDR2 SNTAGT. The CDR3 loop reads CASSEEAGTSYNEQFF. The CDR3 bases are TGTGCCAGCAGTGAAGAAGCGGGGACCTCCTACAATGAGCAGTTCTTC.

This clone was picked up a small number of times. The chain couples TRBV5-4 to TRBJ1-1; 7 bases agree with TRBD1. The length of the CDR3 is 15 residues. Germline CDR1 reads SGHNT; CDR2 reads YYREEE (reference sequence). With V trimmed by 2 bases and J by 1 base, 5 bases remained unmatched. CDR3 in DNA: TGTGCCAGCAGCTTACAGGGGCTTAAGAACACTGAAGCTTTCTTT. It translates to CASSLQGLKNTEAFF.

This rearrangement joins TRBV6-5 to TRBJ1-1; tentatively, D is TRBD1 (6 bases). V was clipped by 5 bases and J by 1 base, with 11 bases between them. The CDR3 consists of 14 residues. Per germline, CDR1 MNHEY and CDR2 SVGAGI. The CDR3 DNA is TGTGCCAGCAGTACCATAGGGGGGAACACTGAAGCTTTCTTT. This sequence encodes CASSTIGGNTEAFF.

The gene calls are TRBV13 and TRBJ2-7; 7 bases line up with TRBD2. Germline V gene sequence: CDR1 PRHDT, CDR2 FYEKMQ (reference sequence). V dropped 2 bases and J dropped 9; count of bases not matched to a gene: 10. The CDR3 totals 14 residues. The CDR3 nucleotides read TGTGCCAGCAGCTTACTAGCGGACGGCCGTGGGCAGTACTTC. This sequence encodes CASSLLADGRGQYF. Drawing the rest from reference TRBV13 and TRBJ2-7, the complete variable domain is AAGVIQSPRHLIKEKRETATLKCYPIPRHDTVYWYQQGPGQDPQFLISFYEKMQSDKGSIPDRFSAQQFSDYHSELNMSSLELGDSALYFCASSLLADGRGQYFGPGTRLTVT.

The rearrangement uses TRBV5-4 and TRBJ2-3; tentative D call: TRBD2 (5 bases). This CDR3 has 19 amino acids. Deletions cut 1 base from V and 0 bases from J, with 21 bases between. Germline V lookup: CDR1 SGHNT, CDR2 YYREEE (reference sequence). CDR3 protein: CASSLSFEGLGFSTDTQYF. The CDR3 nucleotides read TGTGCCAGCAGCTTGTCTTTCGAGGGTTTGGGATTTAGCACAGATACGCAGTATTTT.

The rearrangement links TRBV30 to TRBJ1-2; D uncertain. The CDR3 loop spans 13 amino acids. The V gene's germline CDR1 is GTSNPN and CDR2 SVGIG (reference sequence). Trimming took 3 bases from V and 8 from J, leaving 16 bases between them. CDR3 sequence (DNA): TGTGCCTGGAGCCCCGGAGGTTTCGGGGGCTACACCTTC. Translation gives CAWSPGGFGGYTF.